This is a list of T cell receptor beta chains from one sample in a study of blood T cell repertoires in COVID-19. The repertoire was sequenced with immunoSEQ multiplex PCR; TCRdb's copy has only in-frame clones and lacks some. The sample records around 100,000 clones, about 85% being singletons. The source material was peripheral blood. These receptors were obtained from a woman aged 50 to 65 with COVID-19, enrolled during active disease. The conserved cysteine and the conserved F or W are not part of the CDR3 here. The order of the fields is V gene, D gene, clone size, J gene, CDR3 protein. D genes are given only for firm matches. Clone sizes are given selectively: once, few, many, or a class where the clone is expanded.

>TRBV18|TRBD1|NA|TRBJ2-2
ASSPEWQGDTGELF
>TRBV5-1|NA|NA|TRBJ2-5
ASSFRDQETQY
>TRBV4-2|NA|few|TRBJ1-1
ASSQARENTEAF
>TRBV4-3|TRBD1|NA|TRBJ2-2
ARIIRTGDQAGELF
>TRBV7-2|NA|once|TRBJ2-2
ASSTSGSGTGELF
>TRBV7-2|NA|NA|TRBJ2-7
ASSLGLVNEQY
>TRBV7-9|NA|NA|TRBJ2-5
ASSLGAYQETQY
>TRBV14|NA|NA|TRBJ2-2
ASSSLGLSSNTGELF
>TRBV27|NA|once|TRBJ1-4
ASSYTTYSNEKLF
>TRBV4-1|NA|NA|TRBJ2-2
ASSQGDWSTGELF
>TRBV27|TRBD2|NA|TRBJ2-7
ASSLRTSGGYEQY
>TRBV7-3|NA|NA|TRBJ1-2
ASSTIPGDGYT
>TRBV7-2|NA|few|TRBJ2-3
ASSSSYTDTQY
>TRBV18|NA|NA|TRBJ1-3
ASREGMGTAGNTIY
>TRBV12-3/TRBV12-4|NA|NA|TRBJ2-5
ASSFNRETQY
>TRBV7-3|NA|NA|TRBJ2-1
ASSLYRESNEQF
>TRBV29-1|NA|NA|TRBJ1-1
SAGGRNTEAF